This T cell receptor (beta chain) was observed in a study of blood T cell repertoires in COVID-19. Study-wide context: Samples of COVID-19 (acute and convalescent) were obtained from the United States, Italy and Spain. The cDNA or gDNA used as material had been derived from T cells, B-cell-depleted T cells, or PBMCs.

The CDR3 has 16 amino acids. Trimming took 3 bases from V and 4 from J, leaving 21 bases between them. Germline V gene lookup returns CDR1 DFQATT and CDR2 SNEGSKA (reference sequence). Original processing methods: Quantification of nucleated cells was approximated via reference gene primer amplification. Sequencing was performed with immunoSEQ multiplex PCR; in TCRdb, only in-frame clones are kept and a portion is missing. The D gene and trimming were derived from the DNA, and the V and J assignments and clone size from that table. This table has more than 40,000 clones, 88% appearing once. Sequencing was performed on peripheral blood. The sequence was collected from a man aged 45-65 years with active COVID-19. J is TRBJ1-2 and V is TRBV20-1, with D possibly being TRBD1 (5 bases). As DNA, the CDR3 is TGCAGTGCTAGTATGGGGGGGTTGGCCCAGGGCTATGGCTACACCTTC. Protein: CSASMGGLAQGYGYTF.